This T cell receptor beta chain was captured in a study of technical replicates of blood from a handful of donors. This CDR3 contains 16 residues. Germline-derived CDR1 and CDR2 are SSHAT and FNYEAQ (reference sequence). V trimming: 0 bases; J trimming: 5 bases; junction bases outside the gene matches: 8. This table comes from immunoSEQ multiplex PCR, and its TCRdb copy is limited to in-frame clones, with some not included. In the table there are over 50,000 clones, about 86% of which are singletons. The chain couples TRBV7-7 to TRBJ2-5; TRBD1 agrees at 8 bases. The source of this sequence is a human donor in good health. Some clones in this sample may be carry-over from other donors' samples. Sequenced input: PBMCs. This CDR3 reads CASSLAQGQGRETQYF. The CDR3 bases are TGTGCCAGCAGCTTAGCGCAAGGACAGGGAAGGGAGACCCAGTACTTC.